The clone carrying this TCR beta chain was found once. This sample is part of a study of blood T cell repertoires in COVID-19. Study background: Researchers got acute and convalescent COVID-19 samples from the United States, Italy and Spain.

Trimming removed 6 bases at V and 2 bases at J, with 13 bases between. The V gene's germline CDR1 is KGHSH and CDR2 LQKENI. The CDR3 has 15 amino acids. The protocol was immunoSEQ multiplex PCR, while the TCRdb copy is restricted to in-frame clones and leaves out a portion. The sample holds approximately 150,000 clones, around 84% seen once. The TCR sequence derives from a man aged 25-45 years with COVID-19, enrolled during active disease. The chain has TRBV18 and TRBJ1-4; D is ambiguous. The sequenced material came from peripheral blood. The CDR3 region has the DNA TGTGCCAGCTCGCCTGTACCGGGGACTAATGAAAAACTGTTTTTT. Residues: CASSPVPGTNEKLFF. The full variable domain, in which reference TRBV18 and TRBJ1-4 provide the parts outside the CDR3, is NAGVMQNPRHLVRRRGQEARLRCSPMKGHSHVYWYRQLPEEGLKFMVYLQKENIIDESGMPKERFSAEFPKEGPSILRIQQVVRGDSAAYFCASSPVPGTNEKLFFGSGTQLSVL.